This T cell receptor (beta chain) was identified during a study of T-cell reconstitution after alpha-beta-depleted transplantation in children. V shed 4 bases and J 0 bases; nucleotides not matched to a gene: 13. The germline CDR1 and CDR2 sequences are SGHRS and YFSETQ. The CDR3 totals 18 residues. Unique molecular identifiers were incorporated during preparation of the TCRbeta library. TCRdb recomputed calls from the PCR reads with MiXCR, one row per CDR3 protein. The table records 190,000 or so distinct CDR3 sequences, approximately 6.8% of them present only once. The gene calls are TRBV5-1 and TRBJ2-1; 7 bases are shared with TRBD1. The starting material was PBMCs from the stem cell graft donor, obtained from the stem cell graft. This TCR came from a human donor who donated a stem cell graft to a child with Wiskott-Aldrich syndrome. CDR3: CASSLGRQGLSSYNEQFF. CDR3 sequence (DNA): TGCGCCAGCAGCCTGGGGCGACAGGGTCTAAGCTCCTACAATGAGCAGTTCTTC.